The 2 T cell receptor beta chains given below trace back to one sample, sequenced in a study of OX40 agonist ivuxolimab in advanced cancers. Method: immunoSEQ multiplex PCR; TCRdb's copy keeps in-frame clones and lacks some. The table lists about 100,000 clones, around 91% of them singletons. The sample consisted of CD4+ or CD8+ T cells sorted from blood, taken in a trial of the OX40 agonist ivuxolimab. Source of these receptors: an adult with an advanced solid tumor such as melanoma, head and neck, liver or kidney cancer.

The chain joins TRBV30 to TRBJ1-5; D not resolved. There are 13 residues in the CDR3. Trimming removed 3 bases from V and 4 bases from J, with 10 bases in between. The germline V gene has CDR1 GTSNPN and CDR2 SVGIG (reference sequence). CDR3 bases: TGTGCCTGGAGCGGGAGGCGGAATCAGCCCCAGCATTTT. Protein sequence: CAWSGRRNQPQHF.

A single count supports this clone. The rearrangement uses TRBV30 and TRBJ2-7; D tentatively fits TRBD1 or TRBD2 (6 bases each). The germline V gene has CDR1 GTSNPN and CDR2 SVGIG (reference sequence). The CDR3 has 13 amino acids. The V gene lost 5 bases and the J gene lost 6 bases, with 17 bases spanning the gap. CDR3 amino acids: CAWDLAGGLEQYF. The CDR3 nucleotides read TGTGCCTGGGACCTGGCCGGGGGCCTCGAGCAGTACTTC.